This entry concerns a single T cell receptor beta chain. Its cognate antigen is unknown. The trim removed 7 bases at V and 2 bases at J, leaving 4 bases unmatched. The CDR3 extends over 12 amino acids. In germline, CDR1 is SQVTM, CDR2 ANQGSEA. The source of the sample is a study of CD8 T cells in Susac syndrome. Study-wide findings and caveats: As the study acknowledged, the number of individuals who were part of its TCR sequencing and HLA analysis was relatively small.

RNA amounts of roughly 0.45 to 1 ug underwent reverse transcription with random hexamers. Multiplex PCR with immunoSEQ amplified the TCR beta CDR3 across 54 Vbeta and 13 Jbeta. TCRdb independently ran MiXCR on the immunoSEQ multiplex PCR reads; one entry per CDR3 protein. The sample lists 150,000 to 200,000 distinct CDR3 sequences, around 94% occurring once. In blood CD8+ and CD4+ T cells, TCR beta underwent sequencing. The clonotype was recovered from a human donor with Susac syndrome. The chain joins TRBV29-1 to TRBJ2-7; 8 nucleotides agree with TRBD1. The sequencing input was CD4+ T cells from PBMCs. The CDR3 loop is CSARQGTYEQYF. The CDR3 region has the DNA TGCAGCGCCCGACAGGGGACCTACGAGCAGTACTTC.